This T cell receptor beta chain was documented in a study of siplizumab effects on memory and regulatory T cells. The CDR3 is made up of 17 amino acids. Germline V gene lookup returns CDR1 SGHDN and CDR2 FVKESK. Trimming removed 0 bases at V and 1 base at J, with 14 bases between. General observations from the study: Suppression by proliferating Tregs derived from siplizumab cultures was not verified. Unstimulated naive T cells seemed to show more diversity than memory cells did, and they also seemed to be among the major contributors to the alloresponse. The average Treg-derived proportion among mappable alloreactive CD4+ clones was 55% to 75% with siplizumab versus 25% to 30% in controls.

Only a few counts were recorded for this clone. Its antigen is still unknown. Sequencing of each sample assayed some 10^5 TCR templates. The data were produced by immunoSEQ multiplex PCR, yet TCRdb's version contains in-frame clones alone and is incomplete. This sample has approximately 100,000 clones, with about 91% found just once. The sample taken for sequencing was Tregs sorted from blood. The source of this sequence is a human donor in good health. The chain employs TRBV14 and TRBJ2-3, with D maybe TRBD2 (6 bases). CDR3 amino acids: CASSQDQRVGGTDTQYF. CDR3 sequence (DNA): TGTGCCAGCAGCCAAGACCAGCGGGTGGGGGGCACAGATACGCAGTATTTT. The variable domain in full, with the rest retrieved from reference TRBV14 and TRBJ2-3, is EAGVTQFPSHSVIEKGQTVTLRCDPISGHDNLYWYRRVMGKEIKFLLHFVKESKQDESGMPNNRFLAERTGGTYSTLKVQPAELEDSGVYFCASSQDQRVGGTDTQYFGPGTRLTVL.